This TCR beta chain was found in a study of blood T cell repertoires in COVID-19. On the study more broadly: Some COVID-19 samples were acute and others convalescent; all came from the United States, Italy and Spain.

Per the authors' pipeline: Reference gene primer amplification in the assay estimated nucleated cell counts. The repertoire was sequenced with immunoSEQ multiplex PCR; TCRdb's copy has only in-frame clones and lacks some. V, J and clone size are taken as reported in that table, and D and trimming were inferred from the DNA itself. The sample yields 130,000 or so clones, under 85% seen once. CDR1 and CDR2 from the germline V gene are SNHLY and FYNNEI. This CDR3 has 16 residues. The V and J ends lost 4 bases and 0 bases, in that order; junction bases with no gene match: 7. The sequenced material came from peripheral blood. This TCR came from a human donor in a cohort sampled during active COVID-19. This chain links TRBV2 with TRBJ1-1; TRBD1 agrees at 8 bases. Written as DNA, the CDR3 is TGTGCCAGCAGTGGCGGGGACAGGACCCTGAACACTGAAGCTTTCTTT. It specifies CASSGGDRTLNTEAFF.